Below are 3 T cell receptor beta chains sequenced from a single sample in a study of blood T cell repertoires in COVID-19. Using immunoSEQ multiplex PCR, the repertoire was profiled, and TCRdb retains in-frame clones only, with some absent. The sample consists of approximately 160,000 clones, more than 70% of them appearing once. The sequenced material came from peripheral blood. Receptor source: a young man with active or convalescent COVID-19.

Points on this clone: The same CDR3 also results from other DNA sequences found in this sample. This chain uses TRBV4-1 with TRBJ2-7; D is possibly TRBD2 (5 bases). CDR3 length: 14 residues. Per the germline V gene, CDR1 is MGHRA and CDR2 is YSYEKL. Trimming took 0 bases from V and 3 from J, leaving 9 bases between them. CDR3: CASSQDRRGYEQYF. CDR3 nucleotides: TGCGCCAGCAGCCAAGATCGACGGGGCTACGAGCAGTACTTC.

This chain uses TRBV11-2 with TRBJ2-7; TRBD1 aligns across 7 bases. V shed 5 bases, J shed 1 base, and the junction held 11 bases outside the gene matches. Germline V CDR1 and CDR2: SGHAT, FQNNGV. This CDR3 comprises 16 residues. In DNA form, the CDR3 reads TGTGCCAGCAGCCCCTACAGGGGTCAACATTCCTACGAGCAGTACTTC. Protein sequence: CASSPYRGQHSYEQYF.

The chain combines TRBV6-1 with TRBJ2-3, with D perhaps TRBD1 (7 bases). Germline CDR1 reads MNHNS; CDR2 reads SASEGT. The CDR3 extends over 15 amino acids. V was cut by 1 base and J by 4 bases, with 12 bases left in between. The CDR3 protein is CASSEVQGGPDTQYF. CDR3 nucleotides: TGTGCCAGCAGTGAAGTCCAGGGGGGACCAGATACGCAGTATTTT.